This entry concerns a single TCR beta chain. As yet, its antigen is unknown. Genomic DNA per cell subset filled all wells of several immunoSEQ plates. The method was immunoSEQ multiplex PCR; TCRdb's version includes in-frame clones alone and lacks a portion of them. The table lists 550,000 to 700,000 clones, 60% to 75% of them singletons. The length of the CDR3 is 14 residues. Germline loops: CDR1 MNHEY, CDR2 SMNVEV (reference sequence). This specimen belongs to a study of shared clonotypes between healthy human individuals. General study points: Rarefaction curves obtained for sorted subsets showed sequencing incomplete despite large depth.

The clonotype was recovered from a woman under 40 in good health. Sample: memory CD4+ T cells sorted from blood. Regarding subset: CD45RA-negative fraction. The rearrangement joins TRBV27 to TRBJ2-5; 7 bases agree with TRBD1. The J call is uncertain, as TRBJ2-7 better fits the DNA end. CDR3 DNA sequence: TGTGCCAGCAGTTTGGGCAGGGGGTTCTACGAGCAGTACTTC. This encodes CASSLGRGFYEQYF.